Following are 23 T cell receptor beta chains from one sample sequenced in a study of T cell clonality in common variable immunodeficiency. The method was immunoSEQ multiplex PCR; TCRdb's version includes in-frame clones alone and lacks a portion of them. This sample carries tens of thousands of clones, none of them present only once. The sequenced sample consisted of peripheral blood mononuclear cells. Receptors originate from a person aged 18 to 70 in good health.

This clone was observed at least ten times. The read ends 3 residues shy of where the CDR3 ends; the end is completed using the germline J gene. The rearrangement uses TRBV2 and TRBJ2-5; TRBD2 aligns across 7 bases. Trimming at V came to 0 bases and at J to 5 bases, leaving 9 bases not matched to a gene. The germline CDR1 and CDR2 sequences are SNHLY and FYNNEI. The length of the CDR3 is 16 residues. The DNA read from the CDR3 is TGTGCCAGCAGTGAAGCAGGGCTAGCGGATCAGGAGACC. Translating it yields CASSEAGLADQET. The whole CDR3 sequence is CASSEAGLADQETQYF.

In its sample, this clone was seen many times. The CDR3 end is not reached by the read, which stops 3 residues before it; the germline J gene fills it in. V usage is TRBV7-3 and J usage is TRBJ2-7; 7 nucleotides agree with TRBD1. The V segment lost 5 bases and the J segment 6 bases; nucleotides outside the gene matches: 13. The CDR3 runs to 15 residues. Germline V CDR1 and CDR2: SGHTA, FQGTGA. The CDR3 bases that were read are TGTGCCAGCAGCACGCCGCCCGGGACAGACGGCGAG. Translation: CASSTPPGTDGE. The entire CDR3 is CASSTPPGTDGEQYF.

On this clone: The sequenced fragment ends 3 residues before the CDR3 boundary, so the rest is inferred from the germline J gene. The chain combines TRBV7-3 with TRBJ2-7, with 9 bases that match TRBD2. Germline V lookup: CDR1 SGHTA, CDR2 FQGTGA. The CDR3 runs to 16 residues. V was pared by 5 bases and J by 2 bases, with 10 bases of the junction left unmatched. This chain's CDR3 is CASSPGGGGRAYEQYF. The CDR3 bases that were read are TGTGCCAGCAGCCCCGGGGGAGGCGGGAGGGCCTACGAG.

This clone was picked up many times. The CDR3 extends 3 residues past the end of the read, so its final part is completed from the germline J gene. The V and J genes are TRBV11-3 and TRBJ2-7; 9 positions match TRBD2. The CDR3 covers 14 residues. Germline loops: CDR1 SGHNT, CDR2 YENEEA. With 4 bases clipped from V and 4 bases from J, the junction kept 5 bases outside the gene matches. This CDR3 reads CASSYSGSQYEQYF. The DNA read from the CDR3 is TGTGCCAGCAGCTATAGCGGGAGTCAATACGAG.

This clone was detected ten times or more. CDR3 DNA (partial): TGTGCCAGCAGCAAACTACAGGGGGCTGGCGAG. Its translation: CASSKLQGAGE. The CDR3 reads in full as CASSKLQGAGEQYF. The chain joins TRBV11-2 to TRBJ2-7; 9 nucleotides agree with TRBD1. The read falls 3 residues short of the CDR3 end, and the missing part is taken from the germline J gene. CDR3 length: 14 amino acids. The V and J ends lost 5 bases and 6 bases, in that order; junction bases with no gene match: 8. Germline CDR1 is SGHAT and CDR2 is FQNNGV.

This clone was observed at least ten times. The read gets to within 3 residues of the CDR3 end, and the germline J gene fills in the rest. The V and J genes are TRBV5-1 and TRBJ2-3; perhaps TRBD1 as D (6 bases). The V end was cut by 5 bases, the J end by 6 bases, with 19 bases between. The CDR3 spans 15 residues. CDR1 SGHRS and CDR2 YFSETQ come from the germline V gene. CDR3 amino acids: CASSYIGGSRDTQYF. CDR3 DNA, as far as it was read: TGCGCCAGCAGTTATATAGGGGGTAGTCGGGATACG.

This clone appeared many times. The CDR3 end falls 3 residues outside the read, so it is completed with the germline J gene. This sequence joins TRBV18 and TRBJ1-2, with a tentative D call TRBD1 (6 bases). The CDR3 contains 14 residues. V dropped 0 bases and J dropped 6 bases, with 11 bases sitting between them. Germline V gives CDR1 KGHSH, CDR2 LQKENI. The CDR3 region is CASSPPGAGDGYTF. The CDR3 bases that were read are TGTGCCAGCTCACCACCTGGGGCAGGGGATGGC.

The table lists this clone with many counts. The read terminates 3 residues before the CDR3 end, so the remaining end is supplied by the germline J gene. The V call is TRBV13, the J call TRBJ2-5; D is possibly TRBD1 (6 bases). The CDR3 contains 16 residues. V lost 5 bases and J lost 2, with 18 bases in between. CDR1 and CDR2 from the germline V gene are PRHDT and FYEKMQ (reference sequence). The sequenced part of the CDR3 DNA is TGTGCCAGCAGCCACCGCCGAGGGACAAATCAAGAGACC. Translation gives CASSHRRGTNQET. The CDR3 in its entirety is CASSHRRGTNQETQYF. Looking up the rest from reference TRBV13 and TRBJ2-5 gives the full variable domain: AAGVIQSPRHLIKEKRETATLKCYPIPRHDTVYWYQQGPGQDPQFLISFYEKMQSDKGSIPDRFSAQQFSDYHSELNMSSLELGDSALYFCASSHRRGTNQETQYFGPGTRLLVL.

This clone showed up many times. Partial CDR3 DNA: TGCAGTGCTAAGAAACAGGGAGGTGACAATCAGCCC. This codes for CSAKKQGGDNQP. The entire CDR3 is CSAKKQGGDNQPQHF. V and J are TRBV20-1 and TRBJ1-5, with TRBD1 as a possible D gene (6 bases). The read ends 3 residues before the CDR3 terminus; that terminus is restored from the germline J gene. The V and J ends lost 4 bases and 3 bases respectively, with 16 bases between them. The V gene's germline CDR1 is DFQATT and CDR2 SNEGSKA (reference sequence). This CDR3 region has 15 residues.

This clone showed up many times. The CDR3 is cut off 3 residues early in the read; its end comes from the germline J gene. This chain links TRBV5-1 with TRBJ2-3; D possibly uses TRBD1 or TRBD2 (5 bases each). The CDR3 sequence is 14 residues long. The V and J ends lost 5 bases and 0 bases respectively, with 10 bases between them. Germline loops: CDR1 SGHRS, CDR2 YFSETQ. The sequenced part of the CDR3 DNA is TGCGCCAGCAGGAGGGGTCAGAGCACAGATACG. Its translation: CASRRGQSTDT. Given in full, the CDR3 is CASRRGQSTDTQYF. Based on the CDR3 plus reference TRBV5-1 and TRBJ2-3, the full variable domain is KAGVTQTPRYLIKTRGQQVTLSCSPISGHRSVSWYQQTPGQGLQFLFEYFSETQRNKGNFPGRFSGRQFSNSRSEMNVSTLELGDSALYLCASRRGQSTDTQYFGPGTRLTVL.

This clone was counted ten times or more. The sequenced fragment ends 3 residues before the CDR3 boundary, so the rest is inferred from the germline J gene. This chain joins TRBV14 and TRBJ1-2; D is ambiguous. From germline, CDR1 is SGHDN and CDR2 FVKESK. The ends were cut back, 4 bases at V and 4 bases at J, with 13 bases in the middle. The CDR3 is made up of 14 amino acids. Here the CDR3 reads CASSPERGTYGYTF. The sequenced part of the CDR3 DNA is TGTGCCAGCAGCCCCGAACGGGGAACCTATGGC.

This clone was detected ten times or more. From the germline J gene comes the end of the CDR3, since the read stops 3 residues before it. This sequence joins TRBV7-8 and TRBJ2-7; 9 bases are shared with TRBD2. Trimming cost V 3 bases and J 2 bases; bases outside gene matches: 2. CDR1 SGHVS and CDR2 FQNEAQ come from the germline V gene. CDR3 length: 14 amino acids. The CDR3 region is CASSFGGRAYEQYF. Partial CDR3 DNA: TGTGCCAGCAGCTTCGGCGGGAGGGCCTACGAG.

In this sample, this clone turned up many times. From the germline J gene comes the end of the CDR3, since the read stops 3 residues before it. The chain joins TRBV7-8 to TRBJ1-5; D may be TRBD1 (5 bases). V gave up 5 bases and J gave up 7 bases, with 21 bases separating them. CDR1 and CDR2 (germline): SGHVS, FQNEAQ. The CDR3 length is 16 residues. The DNA read from the CDR3 is TGTGCCAGCAGCGTATACAGGTTCGCTACAGCCCAGCCC. It translates to CASSVYRFATAQP. The CDR3 as a whole reads CASSVYRFATAQPQHF.

This clone has ten or more counts. The DNA ends 3 residues before the CDR3 does, and the rest of the CDR3 is filled in from the germline J gene. The chain links TRBV20-1 to TRBJ1-2, with D possibly being TRBD1 (6 bases). The germline CDR1 and CDR2 sequences are DFQATT and SNEGSKA (reference sequence). The CDR3 consists of 11 residues. V lost 3 bases to trimming and J lost 6 bases, with 8 bases between them. Partial CDR3 DNA: TGCAGTGCTAGGACAGGCAATGGC. The encoded protein is CSARTGNG. The whole CDR3 region reads CSARTGNGYTF.

This clone was picked up many times. The read ends 3 residues shy of where the CDR3 ends; the end is completed using the germline J gene. This chain joins TRBV7-2 and TRBJ1-2, with a possible D match to TRBD1 (5 bases). The germline V gene encodes CDR1 SGHTA and CDR2 FQGNSA. The length of the CDR3 is 14 residues. The V end lost 5 bases, the J end lost 2 bases, and 12 bases lay between the germline ends. CDR3 bases read: TGTGCCAGCAGCGTAACAGGCCAAAACTATGGC. Amino acid sequence: CASSVTGQNYG. From start to end, the CDR3 is CASSVTGQNYGYTF.

This clone showed up many times. The read falls 3 residues short of the CDR3 end, and the missing part is taken from the germline J gene. The chain has TRBV30 and TRBJ1-4; possible D gene TRBD1, 5 bases. V was shortened by 1 base and J by 0 bases, with 6 bases between the two germline ends. The germline V gene has CDR1 GTSNPN and CDR2 SVGIG (reference sequence). The CDR3 spans 14 residues. CDR3 DNA (partial): TGTGCCTGGAGTGCGACAGCAACTAATGAAAAA. Translation gives CAWSATATNEK. The entire CDR3 protein reads CAWSATATNEKLFF.

This clone was detected a few times. The read terminates 3 residues ahead of where the CDR3 ends, so the germline J gene completes it. The chain joins TRBV5-1 to TRBJ1-2; no clear D. The V gene's germline CDR1 is SGHRS and CDR2 YFSETQ. The CDR3 runs 15 residues. The part of the CDR3 DNA that was read is TGCGCCAGCAGCTTGGCGGCGGGAGGTGGGAATGAC. It specifies CASSLAAGGGND. The full CDR3 protein is CASSLAAGGGNDYTF.

This clone was recorded many times. The read stops 3 residues short of the end of the CDR3; the missing end is completed from the germline J gene. The V call is TRBV20-1, the J call TRBJ1-5, with TRBD1 identical over 7 bases. The CDR3 loop spans 15 amino acids. CDR1 and CDR2 from the germline V gene are DFQATT and SNEGSKA (reference sequence). The junction had 6 bases not matched to a gene; V was cut back by 0 bases and J by 4 bases. The CDR3 DNA, read in part, is TGCAGTGCTAGAGATAGGGCGACAGGGAATCAGCCC. Protein product: CSARDRATGNQP. The complete CDR3 reads CSARDRATGNQPQHF.

This clone has ten or more counts. The read ends 3 residues shy of where the CDR3 ends; the end is completed using the germline J gene. V and J are TRBV5-5 and TRBJ1-3, with D possibly matching TRBD1 (5 bases). The germline V gene encodes CDR1 SGHKS and CDR2 YYEKEE (reference sequence). The germline V and J ends were trimmed by 4 bases and 1 base, with 9 bases remaining between them. This CDR3 has 14 amino acids. CDR3 DNA (partial): TGTGCCAGCAGCATTGGGACTTCTGGAAACACC. Its translation: CASSIGTSGNT. The CDR3 in its entirety is CASSIGTSGNTIYF.

In its sample, this clone was seen many times. The read ends 3 residues before the CDR3 terminus; that terminus is restored from the germline J gene. The chain has TRBV30 and TRBJ1-1; tentative D call: TRBD1 (5 bases). The CDR3 sequence is 11 residues long. Germline V gene sequence: CDR1 GTSNPN, CDR2 SVGIG (reference sequence). The ends were cut back, 2 bases at V and 4 bases at J, with 5 bases in the middle. The sequenced part of the CDR3 DNA is TGTGCCTGGAGTAGGGGCACTGAA. Protein: CAWSRGTE. The CDR3 in its entirety is CAWSRGTEAFF.

Ten or more counts support this clone. The read falls 3 residues short of the CDR3 end, and the missing part is taken from the germline J gene. The chain links TRBV12-3 or TRBV12-4 to TRBJ2-4; D is undetermined. V gave up 3 bases and J gave up 0 bases, with 6 bases separating them. This CDR3 has 14 amino acids. The CDR3 protein is CASSLRIAKNIQYF. The CDR3 bases that were read are TGTGCCAGCAGTTTGCGGATAGCCAAAAACATT.

This clone came up many times. The read comes to an end 3 residues before the CDR3 does, leaving the germline J gene to fill in the end. The chain employs TRBV7-6 and TRBJ1-3; D ambiguous. V gave up 1 base and J gave up 0 bases, with 7 bases separating them. The CDR3 covers 15 residues. Germline V gene data show CDR1 as SGHVS and CDR2 as FNYEAQ. CDR3 amino acids: CASSLGRSSGNTIYF. Incomplete CDR3 DNA: TGTGCCAGCAGCTTAGGGCGGTCCTCTGGAAACACC.

This clone ranks as medium-sized. The CDR3 goes on 3 residues after the read ends, and that part is filled in from the germline J gene. The chain uses TRBV7-6 and TRBJ2-5; no clear D gene. Trimming cost V 1 base and J 5 bases, with 11 bases left between them. The germline V gene encodes CDR1 SGHVS and CDR2 FNYEAQ. The CDR3 is 14 amino acids. The covered CDR3 bases are TGTGCCAGCAGCTTAGACCGGCTCAGGGAGACC. Its protein is CASSLDRLRET. The whole CDR3 reads CASSLDRLRETQYF.